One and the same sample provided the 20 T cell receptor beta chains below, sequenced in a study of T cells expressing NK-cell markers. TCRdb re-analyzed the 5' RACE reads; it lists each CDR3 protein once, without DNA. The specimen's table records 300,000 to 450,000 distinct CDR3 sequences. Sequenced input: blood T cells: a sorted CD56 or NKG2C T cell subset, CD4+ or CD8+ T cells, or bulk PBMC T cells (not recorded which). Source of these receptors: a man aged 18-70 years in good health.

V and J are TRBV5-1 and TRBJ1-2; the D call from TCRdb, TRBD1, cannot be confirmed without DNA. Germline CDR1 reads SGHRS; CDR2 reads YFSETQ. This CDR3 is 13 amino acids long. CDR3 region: CASSWGGGDGYTF.

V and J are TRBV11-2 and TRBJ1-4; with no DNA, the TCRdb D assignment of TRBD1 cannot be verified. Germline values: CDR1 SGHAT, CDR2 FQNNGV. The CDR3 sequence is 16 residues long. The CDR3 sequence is CASSPKGRRGNEKLFF.

CDR3 residues: CASSLTSVLSEQFF. This chain uses TRBV7-3 with TRBJ2-1. Germline CDR1 reads SGHTA; CDR2 reads FQGTGA. The CDR3 extends over 14 amino acids. Together with reference TRBV7-3 and TRBJ2-1, the CDR3 gives the full variable domain: GAGVSQTPSNKVTEKGKYVELRCDPISGHTALYWYRQSLGQGPEFLIYFQGTGAADDSGLPNDRFFAVRPEGSVSTLKIQRTERGDSAVYLCASSLTSVLSEQFFGPGTRLTVL.

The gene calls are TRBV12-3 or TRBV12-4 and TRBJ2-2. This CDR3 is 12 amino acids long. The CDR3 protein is CASSRDTGELFF.

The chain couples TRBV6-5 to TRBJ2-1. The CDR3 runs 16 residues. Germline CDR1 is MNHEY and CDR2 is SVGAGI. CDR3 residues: CASSSHSLSSYNEQFF.

This chain's CDR3 is CASSSGTGSRGYTF. The rearrangement links TRBV12-3 or TRBV12-4 to TRBJ1-2; absent DNA, TCRdb's TRBD1 call cannot be checked. The CDR3 consists of 14 residues.

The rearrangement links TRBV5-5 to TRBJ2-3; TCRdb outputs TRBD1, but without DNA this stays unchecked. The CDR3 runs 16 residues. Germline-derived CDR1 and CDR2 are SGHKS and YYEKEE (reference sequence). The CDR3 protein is CASSSRIGASTDTQYF. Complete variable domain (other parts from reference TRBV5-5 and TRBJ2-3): DAGVTQSPTHLIKTRGQQVTLRCSPISGHKSVSWYQQVLGQGPQFIFQYYEKEERGRGNFPDRFSARQFPNYSSELNVNALLLGDSALYLCASSSRIGASTDTQYFGPGTRLTVL.

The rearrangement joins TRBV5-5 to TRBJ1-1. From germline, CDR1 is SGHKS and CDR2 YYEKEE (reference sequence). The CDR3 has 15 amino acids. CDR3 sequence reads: CASSLYGGVNTEAFF.

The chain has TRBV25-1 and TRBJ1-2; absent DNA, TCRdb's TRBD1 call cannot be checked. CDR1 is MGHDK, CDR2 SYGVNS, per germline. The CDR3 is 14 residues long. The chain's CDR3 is CASSERQGLGGYTF.

The CDR3 protein is CAIRPTGRDSPLHF. The V call is TRBV10-3, the J call TRBJ1-6; the D gene TCRdb calls, TRBD1, cannot be checked with no DNA. This CDR3 contains 14 residues. The germline V gene encodes CDR1 ENHRY and CDR2 SYGVKD.

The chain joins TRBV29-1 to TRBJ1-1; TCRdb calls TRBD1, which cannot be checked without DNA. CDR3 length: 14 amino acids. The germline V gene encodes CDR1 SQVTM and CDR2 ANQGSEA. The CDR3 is CSVGGGGLRTEAFF.

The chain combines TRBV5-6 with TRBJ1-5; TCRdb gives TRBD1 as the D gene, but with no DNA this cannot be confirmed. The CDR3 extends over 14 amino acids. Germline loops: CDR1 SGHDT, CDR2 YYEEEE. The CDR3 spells CASSLYRANQPQHF.

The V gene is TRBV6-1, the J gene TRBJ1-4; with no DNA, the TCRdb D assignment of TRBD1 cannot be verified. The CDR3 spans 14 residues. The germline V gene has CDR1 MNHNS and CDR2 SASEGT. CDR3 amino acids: CASSDVMDREKLFF.

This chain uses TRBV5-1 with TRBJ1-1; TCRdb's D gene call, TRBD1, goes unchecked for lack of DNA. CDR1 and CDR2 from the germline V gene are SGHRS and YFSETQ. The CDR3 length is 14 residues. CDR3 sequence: CASSLRGAGTEAFF.

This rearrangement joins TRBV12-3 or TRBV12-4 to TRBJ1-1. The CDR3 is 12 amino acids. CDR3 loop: CASSHSGTGAFF.

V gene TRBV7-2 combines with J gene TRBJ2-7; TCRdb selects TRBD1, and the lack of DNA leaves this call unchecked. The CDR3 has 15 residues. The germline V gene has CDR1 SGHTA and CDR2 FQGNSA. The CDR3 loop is CASSPVGLAVHEQYF.

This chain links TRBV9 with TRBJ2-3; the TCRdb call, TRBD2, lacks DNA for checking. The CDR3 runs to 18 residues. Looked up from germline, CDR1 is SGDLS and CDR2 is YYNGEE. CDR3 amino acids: CASSVTLGSRGLPDTQYF.

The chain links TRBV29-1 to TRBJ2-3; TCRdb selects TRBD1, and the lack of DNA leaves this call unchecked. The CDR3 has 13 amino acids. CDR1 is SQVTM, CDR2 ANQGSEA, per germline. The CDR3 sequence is CSIPRPPMDTQYF.

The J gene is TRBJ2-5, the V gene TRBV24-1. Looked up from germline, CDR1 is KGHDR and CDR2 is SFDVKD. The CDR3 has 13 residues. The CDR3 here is CATSDFQRETQYF.

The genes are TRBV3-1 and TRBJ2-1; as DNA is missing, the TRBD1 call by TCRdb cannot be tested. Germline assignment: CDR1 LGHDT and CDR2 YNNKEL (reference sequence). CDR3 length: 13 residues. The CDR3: CASSPHDRDEQFF.